This T cell receptor (beta chain) emerged from a study of blood T cell repertoires in COVID-19. Sequencing was performed with immunoSEQ multiplex PCR; in TCRdb, only in-frame clones are kept and a portion is missing. In the table there are around 200,000 clones, around 80% of which are singletons. The V and J ends lost 6 bases and 2 bases respectively, with 20 bases between them. The CDR3 is made up of 16 amino acids. Germline CDR1 reads MNHEY; CDR2 reads SVGEGT. Sequences were obtained from peripheral blood. This chain connects TRBV6-2 or TRBV6-3 to TRBJ2-7; D is unclear. This receptor was obtained from a human donor in a cohort sampled during active COVID-19. The CDR3 protein is CASSRVTAFSPYEQYF. DNA of the CDR3: TGTGCCAGCAGCCGGGTCACAGCCTTCTCCCCCTACGAGCAGTACTTC.